This TCR beta chain was captured in a study of blood T cell repertoires in COVID-19. Study as a whole: Donors in the United States, Italy and Spain gave samples during acute or convalescent COVID-19. PBMCs, B-cell-depleted T cells, or T cells provided the cDNA or gDNA that made up the material.

The length of the CDR3 is 15 residues. Germline V gene lookup returns CDR1 MGHRA and CDR2 YSYEKL. The V gene end was trimmed by 4 bases and the J gene end by 10 bases; junction bases not matched to a gene: 11. Original analysis: Estimates of nucleated cell counts were drawn from the amplification of reference gene primers. The method was immunoSEQ multiplex PCR; TCRdb's version includes in-frame clones alone and lacks a portion of them. V, J and clone size reflect that table, while D and trimming were determined from the DNA. The table records some 350,000 clones, about 87% of them present only once. Followed longitudinally, the Seattle patients had been enrolled during active infection.

The sequencing input was peripheral blood. This receptor was identified in a woman in her 50s with COVID-19, enrolled during active disease. The V gene is TRBV4-1, the J gene TRBJ2-1; 9 bases match TRBD2. CDR3 protein: CASSLVGREGREQFF. The DNA of the CDR3 is TGCGCCAGCAGCCTCGTGGGGCGGGAGGGCCGCGAGCAGTTCTTC.